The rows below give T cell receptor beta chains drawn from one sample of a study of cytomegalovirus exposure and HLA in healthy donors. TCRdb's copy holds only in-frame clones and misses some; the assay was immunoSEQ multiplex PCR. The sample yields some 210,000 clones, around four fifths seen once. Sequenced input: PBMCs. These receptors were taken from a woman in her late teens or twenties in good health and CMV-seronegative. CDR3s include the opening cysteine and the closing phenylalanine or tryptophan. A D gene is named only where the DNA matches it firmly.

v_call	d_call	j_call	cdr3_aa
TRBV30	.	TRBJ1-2	CAWKMGGSGANYGYTF
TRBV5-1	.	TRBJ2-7	CASSLVSGKYEQYF
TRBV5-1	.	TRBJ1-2	CASSLGHAAANYGYTF
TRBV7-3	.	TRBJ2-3	CASSVAGPDTQYF
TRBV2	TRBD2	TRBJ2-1	CASSVGERGASYNEQFF
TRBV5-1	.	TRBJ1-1	CASSFRAPPDTEAFF
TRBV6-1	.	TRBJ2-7	CASSEASPGTYEQYF
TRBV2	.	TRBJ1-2	CASSLGYGYTF
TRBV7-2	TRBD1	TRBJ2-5	CASSLDRGPQETQYF
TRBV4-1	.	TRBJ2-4	CASSQGVVGAKNIQYF
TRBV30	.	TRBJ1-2	CAWKSLLIMSGYTF
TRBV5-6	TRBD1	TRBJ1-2	CASIKGQGWFGYTF
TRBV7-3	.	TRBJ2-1	CASSSDASSYNEQFF
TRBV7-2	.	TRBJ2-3	CASSLEASSTDTQYF
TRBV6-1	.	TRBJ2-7	CASSEEGSSYEQYF
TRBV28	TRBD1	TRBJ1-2	CASSPGQGYGYTF
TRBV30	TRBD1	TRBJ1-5	CAWSSQGDQPQHF
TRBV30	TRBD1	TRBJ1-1	CAWSIRDRNTEAFF
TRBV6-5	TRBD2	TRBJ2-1	CASSKSGGEQFF
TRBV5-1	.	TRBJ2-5	CASSWTASQETQYF
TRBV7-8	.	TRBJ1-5	CASSLGATSNQPQHF
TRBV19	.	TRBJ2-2	CASSPGRRNTGELFF
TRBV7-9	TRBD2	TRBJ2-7	CASSLGAGGFTYEQYF
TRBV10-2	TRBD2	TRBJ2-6	CASSGSGGSGANVLTF
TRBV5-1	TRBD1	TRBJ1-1	CASSDLTGRRTEAFF
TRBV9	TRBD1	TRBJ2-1	CASTAPGQGYNEQFF
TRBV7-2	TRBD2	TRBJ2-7	CASSLGTSGSEQYF
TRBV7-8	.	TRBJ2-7	CASSFGETRYEQYF